The entry that follows covers one T cell receptor (beta chain) sequence. The data derive from a study of shared clonotypes between healthy human individuals. Clones were read by immunoSEQ multiplex PCR, and TCRdb kept only the in-frame ones, dropping some. The sample has about 510,000 clones, 96% seen once; the top ten hold 0.06%. Trimming cost V 8 bases and J 5 bases, with 8 bases left between them. CDR1 SNHLY and CDR2 FYNNEI come from the germline V gene. CDR3 length: 11 residues. The genes are TRBV2 and TRBJ2-3, with D maybe TRBD1 (5 bases). The sequenced material came from naive CD4+ T cells sorted from blood. Subset reported: CD45RA+ positively selected. The receptor was isolated from a woman in her 30s in good health. The CDR3 sequence: CASWGGDTQYF. CDR3 nucleotide sequence: TGTGCCAGCTGGGGCGGAGATACGCAGTATTTT.